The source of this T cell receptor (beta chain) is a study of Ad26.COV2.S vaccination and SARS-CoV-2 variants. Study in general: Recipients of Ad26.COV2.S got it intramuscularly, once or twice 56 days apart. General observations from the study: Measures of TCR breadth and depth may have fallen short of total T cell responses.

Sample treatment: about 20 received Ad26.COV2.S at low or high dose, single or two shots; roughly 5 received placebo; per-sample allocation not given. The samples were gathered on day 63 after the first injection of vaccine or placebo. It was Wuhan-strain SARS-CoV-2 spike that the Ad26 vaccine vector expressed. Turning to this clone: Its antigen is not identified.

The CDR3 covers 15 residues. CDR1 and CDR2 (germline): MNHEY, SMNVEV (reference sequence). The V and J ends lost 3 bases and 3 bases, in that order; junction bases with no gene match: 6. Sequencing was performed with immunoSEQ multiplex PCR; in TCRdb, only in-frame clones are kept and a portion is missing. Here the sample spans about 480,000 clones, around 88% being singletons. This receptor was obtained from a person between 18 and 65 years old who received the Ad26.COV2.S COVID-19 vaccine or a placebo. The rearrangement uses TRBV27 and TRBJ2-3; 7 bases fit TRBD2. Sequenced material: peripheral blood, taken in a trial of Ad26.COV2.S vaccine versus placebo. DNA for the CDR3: TGTGCCAGCAGTTTCGGCGGGGGACTGACAGATACGCAGTATTTT. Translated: CASSFGGGLTDTQYF.